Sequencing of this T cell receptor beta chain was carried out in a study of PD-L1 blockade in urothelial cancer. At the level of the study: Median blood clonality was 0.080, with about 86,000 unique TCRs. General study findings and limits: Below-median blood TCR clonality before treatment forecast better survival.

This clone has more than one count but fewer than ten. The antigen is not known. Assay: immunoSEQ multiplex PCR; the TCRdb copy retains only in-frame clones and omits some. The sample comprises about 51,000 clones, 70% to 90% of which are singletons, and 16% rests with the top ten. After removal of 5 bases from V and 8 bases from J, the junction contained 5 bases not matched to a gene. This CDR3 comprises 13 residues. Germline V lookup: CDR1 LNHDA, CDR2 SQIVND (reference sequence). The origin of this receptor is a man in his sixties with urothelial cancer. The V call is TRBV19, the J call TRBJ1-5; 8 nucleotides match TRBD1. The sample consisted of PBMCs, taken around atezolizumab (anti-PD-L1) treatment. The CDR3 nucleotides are TGTGCCAGTAGTCCGGACAGGGAGGAGCCCCAGCATTTT. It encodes CASSPDREEPQHF. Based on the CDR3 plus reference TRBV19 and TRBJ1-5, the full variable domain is DGGITQSPKYLFRKEGQNVTLSCEQNLNHDAMYWYRQDPGQGLRLIYYSQIVNDFQKGDIAEGYSVSREKKESFPLTVTSAQKNPTAFYLCASSPDREEPQHFGDGTRLSIL.